One and the same sample provided the 8 T cell receptor beta chains below, sequenced in a study of T cell repertoires in cytomegalovirus infection (dated by TCRdb to the late 2010s). The sequencer listed for this sample is Illumina HiSeq 1500. TCRdb reprocessed the public reads (quality trimming at Q25 with fastp, clone calling with MiXCR) and kept in-frame beta chains. For every CDR3 protein sequence, its rows merge into one entry that carries the most common genes and DNA. The sample table contains a few hundred thousand distinct CDR3 sequences; only one count was recorded for 12% to 15% of them. The top ten clonotypes cover about 8.7% of the sample. Material: PBMCs. The receptors originated from a human donor in good health (CMV status not recorded). Some clones in this sample may be carry-over from other donors' samples.

Details on this clonotype: No conserved phenylalanine or tryptophan is present at the end of the CDR3, so a read error is the likely explanation. The CDR3 region has the DNA TGTGCCAGCAGCGCCCAGGGGCCTCAGTTCTAC. It yields the protein CASSAQGPQFY. This chain links TRBV11-2 with TRBJ2-1; D possibly corresponds to TRBD1 (6 bases). The CDR3 runs 11 residues. In germline, CDR1 is SGHAT, CDR2 FQNNGV. Trimming stripped 5 bases from V and 13 bases from J, with 12 bases between.

This chain connects TRBV5-1 to TRBJ1-1, with TRBD1 as a possible D gene (5 bases). Trimming took 3 bases from V and 5 from J, leaving 14 bases between them. CDR1 and CDR2 (germline): SGHRS, YFSETQ. The CDR3 extends over 14 amino acids. The DNA for the CDR3 is TGCGCCAGCAGCTCCCTACAGGCAAAGACTGAAGCTTTCTTT. Translating it yields CASSSLQAKTEAFF.

At least ten counts were recorded for this clonotype. J is TRBJ2-3 and V is TRBV7-2; D gene uncertain. Per the germline V gene, CDR1 is SGHTA and CDR2 is FQGNSA. V lost 2 bases and J 2 bases, leaving 8 bases between the germline ends. The CDR3 is 14 residues long. In DNA, the CDR3 is TGTGCCAGCAGCTTATCACACCCCACAGATACGCAGTATTTT. Amino acid sequence: CASSLSHPTDTQYF.

This clonotype was observed a few times. This rearrangement joins TRBV5-4 to TRBJ2-1; D ambiguous. CDR3 length equals 16 residues. In germline, CDR1 is SGHNT, CDR2 YYREEE (reference sequence). Trimming stripped 0 bases from V and 0 bases from J, with 10 bases between. The CDR3 bases are TGTGCCAGCAGCTTGGGCCCGGTCAGCTCCTACAATGAGCAGTTCTTC. This translates into CASSLGPVSSYNEQFF.

This chain connects TRBV20-1 to TRBJ1-2; 9 bases are a match to TRBD1. Trimming took 6 bases from V and 12 from J; bases not matched to a gene: 20. The length of the CDR3 is 15 residues. The germline V gene has CDR1 DFQATT and CDR2 SNEGSKA (reference sequence). The CDR3 sequence is CSAQGRDRALFLDTF. The CDR3 DNA reads TGCAGTGCCCAAGGCCGGGACAGGGCGCTTTTTTTGGACACCTTC.

This clonotype was observed many times. This chain links TRBV7-3 with TRBJ2-2, with D possibly TRBD2 on 6 matching bases. Germline assignment: CDR1 SGHTA and CDR2 FQGTGA. The length of the CDR3 is 18 residues. V dropped 1 base and J dropped 0 bases, with 15 bases sitting between them. CDR3 sequence: CASSLIGGKSANTGELFF. CDR3 DNA sequence: TGTGCCAGCAGCTTAATAGGCGGGAAATCCGCGAACACCGGGGAGCTGTTTTTT.

In its sample, this clonotype was seen many times. This rearrangement joins TRBV7-6 to TRBJ2-2; perhaps TRBD1 as D (5 bases). Germline V gene lookup returns CDR1 SGHVS and CDR2 FNYEAQ. The CDR3 consists of 16 residues. Trimming left V 0 bases short and J 1 base short, with 9 bases between. The CDR3 coding sequence is TGTGCCAGCAGCTTAGCGGTCAGGGAGAACACCGGGGAGCTGTTTTTT. It codes for CASSLAVRENTGELFF.

A few counts support this clonotype. The chain uses TRBV5-1 and TRBJ1-1, with a tentative D call TRBD1 (5 bases). The CDR3 contains 15 residues. The germline CDR1 and CDR2 sequences are SGHRS and YFSETQ. Trimming removed 0 bases at V and 4 bases at J, with 13 bases between. DNA of the CDR3: TGCGCCAGCAGCTTGGAACGCAGGGAGGGCACTGAAGCTTTCTTT. Residues: CASSLERREGTEAFF.